These 6 T cell receptor beta chains were sequenced from one sample in a study of blood T cell repertoires in COVID-19. Libraries were prepared by immunoSEQ multiplex PCR; TCRdb keeps only in-frame clonotypes and omits some of them. The sample includes around 24,000 clones, 85% to 90% of them seen just once. Sequenced: peripheral blood. The receptors were gathered from an older woman with active COVID-19.

The chain joins TRBV7-8 to TRBJ2-7, with TRBD2 matching 7 bases. CDR3 length equals 12 residues. Germline lookup yields CDR1 SGHVS and CDR2 FQNEAQ. Germline trimming cut 1 base from V and 7 bases from J; bases unmatched to any gene: 1. The CDR3 protein is CASSLVLAEQYF. In nucleotides, the CDR3 is TGTGCCAGCAGCTTAGTACTAGCGGAGCAGTACTTC.

This rearrangement joins TRBV5-8 to TRBJ1-3; D is perhaps TRBD1 (6 bases). The CDR3 is made up of 15 amino acids. The V and J ends lost 6 bases and 0 bases respectively, with 13 bases between them. The germline gives CDR1 SGHTS, CDR2 YDEGEE. The CDR3 coding sequence is TGTGCCAGCACGACAAGACAGGACTCTGGAAACACCATATATTTT. Translating it yields CASTTRQDSGNTIYF. The full variable domain, completed using reference TRBV5-8 and TRBJ1-3, is EAGVTQSPTHLIKTRGQQATLRCSPISGHTSVYWYQQALGLGLQFLLWYDEGEERNRGNFPPRFSGRQFPNYSSELNVNALELEDSALYLCASTTRQDSGNTIYFGEGSWLTVV.

The rearrangement uses TRBV11-2 and TRBJ1-1; D is unresolved. CDR1 and CDR2 (germline): SGHAT, FQNNGV. The CDR3 is 14 amino acids. V lost 6 bases and J 3 bases, leaving 14 bases between the germline ends. The CDR3 DNA is TGTGCCAGCAGACTCGCGGGGTCGTACACTGAAGCTTTCTTT. Its protein product is CASRLAGSYTEAFF.

This clone was counted once. The J gene is TRBJ2-1, the V gene TRBV5-1; 9 bases agree with TRBD2. The CDR3 has 15 residues. With 6 bases clipped from V and 1 base from J, the junction kept 5 bases outside the gene matches. Germline V gene lookup returns CDR1 SGHRS and CDR2 YFSETQ. CDR3: CASTPLAGSYNEQFF. In nucleotides, the CDR3 is TGCGCCAGCACTCCCCTAGCGGGATCCTACAATGAGCAGTTCTTC.

CDR3 in amino acids: CAWGDTAYEQYF. The CDR3 bases are TGTGCCTGGGGCGACACAGCCTACGAGCAGTACTTC. The chain couples TRBV30 to TRBJ2-7; D gene unclear. The CDR3 is made up of 12 amino acids. V lost 5 bases and J lost 2, with 10 bases in between. Germline V gene lookup returns CDR1 GTSNPN and CDR2 SVGIG (reference sequence).

The rearrangement links TRBV7-2 to TRBJ2-3; D is possibly TRBD2 (5 bases). V was pared by 9 bases and J by 6 bases, with 16 bases between. CDR1 and CDR2 (germline): SGHTA, FQGNSA. This CDR3 comprises 13 residues. CDR3 amino acids: CASQPAGRDTQYF. CDR3 DNA: TGTGCCAGTCAACCCGCGGGTCGCGATACGCAGTATTTT.